This T cell receptor beta chain was sequenced during a study of vaccination effects on CD4 cells after COVID-19 (dated 2022 in TCRdb). The study in broad terms: Post-vaccine samples across the study were collected a median of 72 days after the second dose, with a range of 14 to 241. SARS-CoV-2 spike-specific CD4+ TCR repertoires were compared before and after mRNA vaccination in COVID-19 convalescent patients and in infection-naive vaccine recipients. Altogether, over 9 COVID-19 convalescent patients and a few SARS-CoV-2-naive healthy vaccine recipients made up the full study. In the study, cultures from other donors were sequenced using the Oncomine TCR Beta short-read assay on an Illumina iSeq 100.

Study-wide conclusions, independent of this receptor: Both infection-induced and vaccine-induced clones contracted markedly at late post-vaccination timepoints, which is consistent with waning T cell responses. Among healthy vaccine recipients, nearly all vaccine-induced clones were SARS-CoV-2 mono-reactive, and just 1 of 255 was cross-reactive with common cold coronaviruses. Limitations of the study were the small number of convalescent patients and the absence of early post-infection timepoints.

The library was obtained by the immunoSEQ multiplex PCR assay. DNA from the CD4+ T cells that had been cultured and isolated underwent TCR beta CDR3 sequencing. The source study handled its data this way. Non-productive TCR sequences were removed, reads were trimmed to the CDR3 region, and CDR3s of at least 7 amino acids were retained. Antigen-specific clonotypes were identified with the MANAFEST web app by comparing expansion in peptide wells against reference cultures. For clones to be considered positive, expansion at FDR<0.05 versus reference and all other wells, an odds ratio above 5, and a frequency above 0.1% in two replicate wells were required. Clonotypes significantly expanded in SARS-CoV-2 spike wells and in at least one common cold coronavirus spike condition were defined as cross-reactive. CDR3 similarity was assessed by Levenshtein distance with the stringdist R package, and unrooted trees were built with ape in R 3.6.1. The table comes from immuneACCESS by way of TCRdb, which keeps in-frame sequences with V and J called. Part of the clones is missing from these tables; in studies checked, under half for an unresolved V gene and the rest for unknown reasons. Clone size and V and J calls were adopted from that table, with D and trimming inferred from the DNA. The sample table lists roughly 70,000 clones, around 69% of them with a count of one. The top ten hold approximately 1.5% of the sample.

In the ViraFEST assay, PBMC were stimulated with viral peptide pools, and antigen-specific CD4+ T cell clonotypes were then identified by expansion using TCR sequencing. After approximately 11 days of culture, CD4+ T cells were isolated with the EasySep CD4+ T cell isolation kit. Two doses of either the BNT162b2 or the mRNA-1273 mRNA SARS-CoV-2 vaccine were administered to participants. The absence of prior SARS-CoV-2 infection in healthy vaccine recipients was confirmed by negative nucleocapsid antibodies before and after vaccination. Each well held around 1.9 million PBMC cultured in IMDM containing around 5.1% human AB serum, roughly 10 IU/ml IL-2 and gentamicin, along with 8 to 10 ug/ml peptides. Half of the culture medium was replaced with fresh IL-2-containing medium on days 3 and 7. Each peptide stimulation condition was cultured in triplicate wells unless otherwise noted. Using Ficoll-Paque Plus gradient centrifugation, PBMC were separated from whole blood and then either used fresh or cryopreserved at -140C. The spike proteins of SARS-CoV-2 and of the common cold coronaviruses HCoV-NL63, HCoV-OC43 and HCoV-229E were spanned by overlapping peptide pools. The QIAamp micro DNA kit was used to extract genomic DNA from the cultured CD4+ T cells.

Of note for this clone: No cognate antigen has been identified for it. Base qualities are not provided; no much larger clone lies one nucleotide away.

The germline V end is reduced by 3 bases and the J end by 7 bases; junction bases left unmatched: 4. The CDR3 runs 14 residues from the cysteine to the phenylalanine. The entry retains the CDR3 DNA only, 42 bases that are in frame from base 1. Looking up the germline V gene yields CDR1 MRHNA and CDR2 SNTAGT. Here the sequenced sample was CD4+ T cells from PBMCs cultured with HCoV-229E spike peptides, taken after COVID-19 vaccination. In the paper's terms, the cell subset or site label means: HCoV-229E spike overlapping peptide pool stimulation. The chain was built from TRBV6-4 and TRBJ2-1; the central 9 bases match TRBD2. This TCR was recovered from a human donor who received a COVID-19 vaccine. The CDR3 here reads CASSDSGGANEQFF. The nucleotides read TGTGCCAGCAGTGATAGCGGGGGTGCAAATGAGCAGTTCTTC.